This passage covers 26 T cell receptor beta chains from one sample sequenced in a study of OX40 agonist ivuxolimab in advanced cancers. Generated by immunoSEQ multiplex PCR, the TCRdb table keeps only in-frame clones and is missing some. Here the sample spans about 99,000 clones, about 96% being singletons. Sequenced material: CD4+ or CD8+ T cells sorted from blood, taken in a trial of the OX40 agonist ivuxolimab. The receptors were sampled from an adult with an advanced solid tumor such as melanoma, head and neck, liver or kidney cancer.

V is TRBV4-2 and J is TRBJ2-2; D may be TRBD2 (6 bases). Germline CDR1 reads LGHNA; CDR2 reads YNFKEQ. V was clipped by 0 bases and J by 3 bases, with 11 bases between them. CDR3 size: 16 residues. The CDR3 nucleotides read TGTGCCAGCAGCCAAGAACTTGGGGGGTACACCGGGGAGCTGTTTTTT. Its translation is CASSQELGGYTGELFF.

The rearrangement joins TRBV30 to TRBJ2-1, with D hard to call. The V gene lost 2 bases and the J gene lost 6 bases, with 8 bases spanning the gap. This CDR3 is built from 12 residues. The germline CDR1 and CDR2 sequences are GTSNPN and SVGIG (reference sequence). This chain's CDR3 is CAWSSPGNEQFF. CDR3 nucleotides: TGTGCCTGGAGTTCTCCCGGCAATGAGCAGTTCTTC.

This sequence joins TRBV21-1 and TRBJ2-7. TRBV21-1 is reported as a pseudogene. The CDR3 contains 17 residues. In nucleotides, the CDR3 is TGTGCCAGCAGCAACCTAAAGTTTAGTGGCGAAGATAGCGAGCAGTACTTC. It translates to CASSNLKFSGEDSEQYF.

The rearrangement links TRBV4-3 to TRBJ2-7; TRBD2 agrees at 9 bases. The germline V gene encodes CDR1 LGHNA and CDR2 YSLEER. This CDR3 is built from 16 residues. Trimming removed 0 bases from V and 2 bases from J; junction bases left unmatched: 5. In nucleotides, the CDR3 is TGCGCCAGCAGCCAAGATCGGGCGGGAGGGGCCTACGAGCAGTACTTC. Encoded protein: CASSQDRAGGAYEQYF.

This chain joins TRBV7-9 and TRBJ1-1; perhaps TRBD1 as D (5 bases). Germline-derived CDR1 and CDR2 are SEHNR and FQNEAQ (reference sequence). There are 12 residues in the CDR3. The germline V and J ends were trimmed by 11 bases and 0 bases, with 10 bases remaining between them. In nucleotides, the CDR3 is TGTGCCGGCCGACAGATGAACACTGAAGCTTTCTTT. The encoded protein is CAGRQMNTEAFF.

This clone showed up just once. V usage is TRBV5-6 and J usage is TRBJ1-5; D uncertain. V lost 3 bases, J lost 2 bases, and 9 bases lay in between. CDR1 is SGHDT and CDR2 is YYEEEE in the germline V gene. This CDR3 is 14 amino acids long. The CDR3 DNA reads TGTGCCAGCAGCTCGGACTTGGGCAATCAGCCCCAGCATTTT. It yields the protein CASSSDLGNQPQHF.

The rearrangement links TRBV30 to TRBJ2-1; D gene unclear. This CDR3 comprises 12 residues. Trimming pared 5 bases from V and 2 bases from J, leaving 7 bases between. CDR1 is GTSNPN, CDR2 SVGIG, per germline (reference sequence). The CDR3 nucleotides read TGTGCCTGGGACACCGCCTACAATGAGCAGTTCTTC. Translating gives CAWDTAYNEQFF. The entire variable domain, with the rest obtained from reference TRBV30 and TRBJ2-1, is as follows: SQTIHQWPATLVQPVGSPLSLECTVEGTSNPNLYWYRQAAGRGLQLLFYSVGIGQISSEVPQNLSASRPQDRQFILSSKKLLLSDSGFYLCAWDTAYNEQFFGPGTRLTVL.

The genes are TRBV19 and TRBJ2-5; D is uncertain. The V end lost 1 base, the J end lost 12 bases, and 12 bases lay between the germline ends. This CDR3 is built from 12 residues. Germline CDR1 LNHDA, CDR2 SQIVND (reference sequence). CDR3 DNA sequence: TGTGCCAGTAGTATAGGAGGCGGAGCGAAGTACTTC. Encoded protein: CASSIGGGAKYF.

The gene calls are TRBV9 and TRBJ2-1, with TRBD2 matching 10 bases. V gave up 4 bases and J gave up 5 bases; unmatched junction bases: 6. CDR3 size: 15 residues. Germline lookup yields CDR1 SGDLS and CDR2 YYNGEE. CDR3 sequence reads: CASSPWTSGNNEQFF. CDR3 nucleotide sequence: TGTGCCAGCAGCCCCTGGACTAGCGGCAACAATGAGCAGTTCTTC.

The gene calls are TRBV27 and TRBJ2-3; D call uncertain. V was cut by 4 bases and J by 5 bases, with 7 bases left in between. The germline V gene has CDR1 MNHEY and CDR2 SMNVEV (reference sequence). The CDR3 has 12 residues. DNA for the CDR3: TGTGCCAGCAGTTGGCCCGGAGATACGCAGTATTTT. This codes for CASSWPGDTQYF.

V usage is TRBV6-5 and J usage is TRBJ1-1; possible D gene TRBD1, 5 bases. The CDR3 is 13 residues long. Germline V CDR1 and CDR2: MNHEY, SVGAGI. V lost 2 bases and J lost 5, with 9 bases in between. CDR3 sequence reads: CASSYQQETEAFF. CDR3 nucleotide sequence: TGTGCCAGCAGTTACCAACAGGAAACTGAAGCTTTCTTT.

The chain has TRBV7-3 and TRBJ2-5; D is perhaps TRBD2 (6 bases). V lost 1 base and J 5 bases, leaving 11 bases between the germline ends. Germline V gives CDR1 SGHTA, CDR2 FQGTGA. The CDR3 is 14 residues long. The CDR3 loop is CASSLNAGGETQYF. For the CDR3, the DNA is TGTGCCAGCAGCTTAAACGCTGGGGGGGAGACCCAGTACTTC.

V usage is TRBV5-1 and J usage is TRBJ2-5; TRBD1 matches 7 bases. Germline V gene data show CDR1 as SGHRS and CDR2 as YFSETQ. The CDR3 sequence is 14 residues long. Trimming removed 0 bases from V and 4 bases from J; junction bases left unmatched: 3. The CDR3 DNA follows: TGCGCCAGCAGCTTGGAAGGGGGCGGAGAGACCCAGTACTTC. Encoded protein: CASSLEGGGETQYF.

This sequence joins TRBV6-6 and TRBJ2-1; 8 bases are shared with TRBD1. This CDR3 comprises 15 residues. V shed 5 bases and J 15 bases; nucleotides not matched to a gene: 18. CDR1 MNHNY and CDR2 SVGAGI come from the germline V gene (reference sequence). Here the CDR3 DNA reads TGTGCCAGCAGTCCAGACGGACAGGGTTCCGTAGGCAGGTTCTTC. This sequence encodes CASSPDGQGSVGRFF.

The V and J genes are TRBV2 and TRBJ2-1, with 12 nucleotides matching TRBD1. V dropped 1 base and J dropped 7; count of bases not matched to a gene: 5. Germline CDR1 and CDR2: SNHLY and FYNNEI. This CDR3 has 16 residues. CDR3: CASSEVPGQGANEQFF. The CDR3 region has the DNA TGTGCCAGCAGTGAAGTACCGGGACAGGGGGCGAATGAGCAGTTCTTC. The whole variable domain, remainder taken from reference TRBV2 and TRBJ2-1, is EPEVTQTPSHQVTQMGQEVILRCVPISNHLYFYWYRQILGQKVEFLVSFYNNEISEKSEIFDDQFSVERPDGSNFTLKIRSTKLEDSAMYFCASSEVPGQGANEQFFGPGTRLTVL.

J is TRBJ2-1 and V is TRBV9; D might be TRBD1 or TRBD2, each matching 5 bases. This CDR3 region has 23 residues. Trimming cost V 4 bases and J 0 bases, with 35 bases left between them. Germline assignment: CDR1 SGDLS and CDR2 YYNGEE. The CDR3 DNA sequence: TGTGCCAGCAGCTCCAGATGGTCCACTACGGGCCCTGGGGGAAAAAACTCCTACAATGAGCAGTTCTTC. It specifies CASSSRWSTTGPGGKNSYNEQFF.

V and J are TRBV4-1 and TRBJ1-2; D gene unclear. The length of the CDR3 is 13 residues. Germline assignment: CDR1 MGHRA and CDR2 YSYEKL. V shed 6 bases and J shed 2 bases, with 10 bases lying between them. CDR3 region: CASRGSANYGYTF. CDR3 in DNA: TGCGCCAGCAGAGGTTCGGCCAACTATGGCTACACCTTC.

The chain links TRBV6-1 to TRBJ2-3; no reliable D call. This CDR3 is built from 13 residues. Looked up from germline, CDR1 is MNHNS and CDR2 is SASEGT. The V end lost 2 bases, the J end lost 2 bases, and 5 bases lay between the germline ends. The CDR3 here is CASSEWDTDTQYF. The CDR3 nucleotides read TGTGCCAGCAGTGAATGGGACACAGATACGCAGTATTTT.

The gene calls are TRBV30 and TRBJ2-2; 8 bases fit TRBD1. The ends lost 0 bases at V and 5 bases at J; junction bases unmatched: 8. Germline assignment: CDR1 GTSNPN and CDR2 SVGIG (reference sequence). The CDR3 is made up of 16 amino acids. The CDR3 region has the DNA TGTGCCTGGAGTGTACGAGGACAGGGATATACCGGGGAGCTGTTTTTT. It encodes CAWSVRGQGYTGELFF.

The chain uses TRBV2 and TRBJ1-3; D ambiguous. Trimming pared 7 bases from V and 4 bases from J, leaving 17 bases between. The V gene's germline CDR1 is SNHLY and CDR2 FYNNEI. This CDR3 spans 15 amino acids. Written as DNA, the CDR3 is TGTGCCAGCAATAGAAAACACCGGAACGGAAACACCATATATTTT. It yields the protein CASNRKHRNGNTIYF.

This clone was counted once. V gene TRBV4-2 combines with J gene TRBJ2-3; TRBD2 matches at 8 bases. This CDR3 region has 16 residues. With 2 bases clipped from V and 2 bases from J, the junction kept 6 bases outside the gene matches. Germline loops: CDR1 LGHNA, CDR2 YNFKEQ. CDR3 region: CASSQQTSGATDTQYF. The CDR3 DNA is TGTGCCAGCAGCCAACAAACTAGCGGAGCCACAGATACGCAGTATTTT.

The chain has TRBV12-5 and TRBJ2-5, with 8 bases lining up with TRBD1. V gave up 6 bases and J gave up 0 bases; unmatched junction bases: 12. Germline-derived CDR1 and CDR2 are LGHNT and FRNRAP. The CDR3 loop spans 17 amino acids. The CDR3 DNA reads as TGTGCTAGTGGCCCAGGGACAGGAGGGGGGTACCAAGAGACCCAGTACTTC. This codes for CASGPGTGGGYQETQYF.

CDR3 amino acids: CASSLEASQGGGELFF. In DNA form, the CDR3 reads TGTGCCAGCAGCTTAGAGGCCAGCCAAGGCGGCGGGGAGCTGTTTTTT. The V and J genes are TRBV7-9 and TRBJ2-2; no reliable D call. Germline-derived CDR1 and CDR2 are SEHNR and FQNEAQ (reference sequence). This CDR3 is built from 16 residues. V was trimmed by 1 base and J by 7 bases, leaving 16 bases between them.

The chain joins TRBV5-5 to TRBJ1-2; D is possibly TRBD1 (6 bases). CDR1 SGHKS and CDR2 YYEKEE come from the germline V gene (reference sequence). The length of the CDR3 is 15 residues. The V and J ends lost 4 bases and 6 bases respectively, with 19 bases between them. CDR3 coding DNA: TGTGCCAGCAGCGCGTCTACAGGGTTTGGCGATGGCTACACCTTC. It encodes CASSASTGFGDGYTF.

The gene calls are TRBV14 and TRBJ2-1; TRBD1 might be the D (5 bases). Germline values: CDR1 SGHDN, CDR2 FVKESK. The CDR3 runs 15 residues. Trimming took off 1 base at V and 6 bases at J, with 13 bases between the two ends. CDR3 sequence: CASSQVSPQGNEQFF. As DNA, the CDR3 is TGTGCCAGCAGCCAAGTTTCTCCCCAGGGCAATGAGCAGTTCTTC.

The chain links TRBV19 to TRBJ1-3; D is uncertain. This CDR3 has 14 amino acids. Germline lookup yields CDR1 LNHDA and CDR2 SQIVND (reference sequence). Trimming removed 3 bases at V and 2 bases at J, with 8 bases between. Here the CDR3 DNA reads TGTGCCAGTAGTATCCCCCGGCCTGGAAACACCATATATTTT. The encoded protein is CASSIPRPGNTIYF.